Listed below are T cell receptor beta chains from one sample, sequenced in a study of blood T cell repertoires in COVID-19. Data came from immunoSEQ multiplex PCR; TCRdb stores just in-frame clones and leaves some out. Found here are tens of thousands of clones, roughly 93% of them singletons; the top ten hold approximately 1.6%. Sequenced: peripheral blood. The receptors were gathered from a human donor in a cohort sampled during active COVID-19. Both conserved end residues are part of each CDR3. D genes are given only for firm matches. Clone size appears in some rows only: once, few, many, or a class for an expanded clone.

j_call: TRBJ2-3; d_call: TRBD2; v_call: TRBV7-6; clone_size: -; cdr3_aa: CASSLGNLAGTDTQYF; cdr3_nt: TGTGCCAGCAGCTTAGGGAACCTAGCGGGAACAGATACGCAGTATTTT
j_call: TRBJ2-1; d_call: TRBD2; v_call: TRBV5-4; clone_size: -; cdr3_aa: CASSGPLAGVPYNEQFF; cdr3_nt: TGTGCCAGCAGTGGTCCGCTAGCGGGAGTTCCCTACAATGAGCAGTTCTTC
j_call: TRBJ2-2; d_call: TRBD1; v_call: TRBV19; clone_size: -; cdr3_aa: CASQARTGEEGTGELFF; cdr3_nt: TGTGCCAGTCAAGCCCGGACAGGGGAAGAAGGCACCGGGGAGCTGTTTTTT
j_call: TRBJ1-5; d_call: TRBD1; v_call: TRBV27; clone_size: -; cdr3_aa: CASSLSSRGSNQPQHF; cdr3_nt: TGTGCCAGCAGTTTATCTTCCAGGGGGAGCAATCAGCCCCAGCATTTT
j_call: TRBJ2-7; d_call: TRBD2; v_call: TRBV11-2; clone_size: -; cdr3_aa: CASSQTGGAMGEQYF; cdr3_nt: TGTGCCAGCAGCCAAACGGGGGGGGCAATGGGCGAGCAGTACTTC
j_call: TRBJ2-1; d_call: TRBD2; v_call: TRBV29-1; clone_size: -; cdr3_aa: CSVDGSAGGAYNEQFF; cdr3_nt: TGCAGCGTTGATGGTTCGGCGGGAGGGGCCTACAATGAGCAGTTCTTC
j_call: TRBJ2-1; d_call: TRBD2; v_call: TRBV24-1; clone_size: -; cdr3_aa: CATSDGGSKANEQFF; cdr3_nt: TGTGCCACCAGTGACGGGGGGTCCAAGGCCAATGAGCAGTTCTTC
j_call: TRBJ2-3; d_call: -; v_call: TRBV3-1/TRBV3-2; clone_size: -; cdr3_aa: CASSLKLDTQYF; cdr3_nt: TGTGCCAGCAGCCTTAAATTGGATACGCAGTATTTT
j_call: TRBJ1-2; d_call: -; v_call: TRBV5-8; clone_size: -; cdr3_aa: CASSLEVGGGYTF; cdr3_nt: TGTGCCAGCAGCTTGGAGGTCGGGGGTGGCTACACCTTC
j_call: TRBJ2-7; d_call: -; v_call: TRBV3-1/TRBV3-2; clone_size: -; cdr3_aa: CASSQAVSTVRSYEQYF; cdr3_nt: TGTGCCAGCAGCCAAGCGGTAAGTACGGTCCGATCCTACGAGCAGTACTTC
j_call: TRBJ2-7; d_call: TRBD2; v_call: TRBV7-2; clone_size: -; cdr3_aa: CASSALSRTSGNYEQYF; cdr3_nt: TGTGCCAGCAGCGCCCTCTCCCGGACTAGCGGGAACTACGAGCAGTACTTC
j_call: TRBJ1-3; d_call: -; v_call: TRBV7-2; clone_size: -; cdr3_aa: CASSLVGGRGNTIYF; cdr3_nt: TGTGCCAGCAGCTTAGTCGGGGGGCGTGGAAACACCATATATTTT
j_call: TRBJ2-5; d_call: -; v_call: TRBV10-1; clone_size: -; cdr3_aa: CASSESQGLETQYF; cdr3_nt: TGCGCCAGCAGTGAGTCGCAGGGGTTGGAGACCCAGTACTTC
j_call: TRBJ2-1; d_call: -; v_call: TRBV7-9; clone_size: -; cdr3_aa: CASSLSGSSYNEQFF; cdr3_nt: TGTGCCAGCAGCTTATCGGGGAGCTCCTACAATGAGCAGTTCTTC
j_call: TRBJ2-4; d_call: -; v_call: TRBV7-9; clone_size: -; cdr3_aa: CASSFRQGKNIQYF; cdr3_nt: TGTGCCAGCAGCTTCCGGCAGGGGAAAAACATTCAGTACTTC
j_call: TRBJ1-2; d_call: -; v_call: TRBV2; clone_size: -; cdr3_aa: CASSETSRGGYTF; cdr3_nt: TGTGCCAGCAGTGAAACTTCGAGAGGTGGCTACACCTTC
j_call: TRBJ2-1; d_call: TRBD2; v_call: TRBV28; clone_size: -; cdr3_aa: CASSSPHGLEVHNEQFF; cdr3_nt: TGTGCCAGCAGTTCCCCTCATGGACTAGAAGTTCACAATGAGCAGTTCTTC
j_call: TRBJ2-7; d_call: TRBD2; v_call: TRBV5-6; clone_size: -; cdr3_aa: CASSLPGTSGTHKYF; cdr3_nt: TGTGCCAGCAGCTTACCCGGGACTAGCGGGACTCATAAGTACTTC
j_call: TRBJ2-7; d_call: -; v_call: TRBV7-2; clone_size: -; cdr3_aa: CASSRTGAYEQYF; cdr3_nt: TGTGCCAGCAGTCGGACGGGAGCCTACGAGCAGTACTTC
j_call: TRBJ2-7; d_call: TRBD1; v_call: TRBV5-5; clone_size: once; cdr3_aa: CASSVGQGANEQYF; cdr3_nt: TGTGCCAGCAGCGTGGGACAGGGGGCGAACGAGCAGTACTTC
j_call: TRBJ2-6; d_call: -; v_call: TRBV5-1; clone_size: -; cdr3_aa: CASSLESSGANVLTF; cdr3_nt: TGCGCCAGCAGCCTAGAGTCCTCTGGGGCCAACGTCCTGACTTTC
j_call: TRBJ2-7; d_call: -; v_call: TRBV28; clone_size: -; cdr3_aa: CASSFGGSAYEQYF; cdr3_nt: TGTGCCAGCAGTTTTGGGGGCTCCGCCTACGAGCAGTACTTC